Detailed here is one TCR beta chain. Its antigen remains unknown. The same CDR3 arises from other DNA sequences in this sample as well. The entry originates in a study of cytomegalovirus exposure and HLA in healthy donors. Use of 60 Vbeta and 13 Jbeta primers characterized the PCR. TCRdb keeps only in-frame clones here, not all; method: immunoSEQ multiplex PCR. The data show under 100,000 clones, 63% seen once. Trimming removed 5 bases at V and 4 bases at J, with 15 bases between. CDR3 length: 14 amino acids. The V gene's germline CDR1 is SGHTA and CDR2 FQGNSA. Findings and caveats of the study: For most TCR sequences rarity was the rule, although some public TCRs occurred in many donors.

V gene TRBV7-2 combines with J gene TRBJ2-7; weak D call: TRBD2 (5 bases). The sample was PBMCs. This clonotype originated in a middle-aged woman in good health and CMV-seropositive. CDR3 protein: CASSPTRSLYEQYF. In DNA form, the CDR3 reads TGTGCCAGCAGCCCAACTAGGAGCTTGTACGAGCAGTACTTC.